This T cell receptor beta chain was captured by sequencing in a study of T cell responses to AZD1222 COVID-19 vaccine (dated by TCRdb to the early 2020s). Regarding the study in general: AZD1222 recipients given second doses at about 4 weeks or at about 12 weeks were pooled, since spike-specific TCR depth and breadth were not found to differ between the two schedules. A total of 233 trial participants underwent TCR sequencing, of whom roughly 210 had received two doses of AZD1222 and approximately 26 had received two doses of the MenACWY control vaccine. Trial participants were enrolled into age subgroups of 18-55, 56-69 and 70-plus years, which contained 148, 28 and 57 TCR-sequenced participants, respectively.

The CDR3 regions of human TCRbeta chains were subjected to immunosequencing. On the study's bioinformatics: TCRs in the repertoires were compared against a reference library of SARS-CoV-2-specific TCRs that had been generated with the MIRA antigen-specificity platform. Breadth was defined as the fraction of unique TCRs that were SARS-CoV-2-associated. Depth was defined as the fraction of total T cells that were SARS-CoV-2-associated. Using the MIRA data, every spike-specific TCR was mapped to the spike region that the TCR reacted to and assigned to either a CD4 or a CD8 class. Log10-transformed breadth and depth values were compared by one-way ANOVA with Sidak's multiple comparisons tests. Here the immuneACCESS table is served through TCRdb, limited to in-frame sequences with V and J called. Missing clones are a known gap in these copies; in checked studies unresolved V genes cover under half, and the rest lacks a known reason. The V and J calls and clone size were taken over from that table, and D and trimming were inferred from the DNA. A total of about 84,000 clones appear in this sample, 70% to 90% of them only once. The ten largest clones take up roughly 1.6% of the sample.

About this clone: No cognate antigen has been identified for it. One base away there is no much larger clone; base qualities are not given.

The time point label on this specimen signifies: baseline before first vaccination. The vaccinee samples were drawn from two UK trials, COV001 and COV002, one of which was a single-blind randomized controlled phase 2/3 trial testing AZD1222 (ChAdOx1 nCoV-19) in healthy adults. For TCRbeta chain sequencing, PBMC samples were collected from trial participants at day 0 and at day 28 after the second dose. On the study overall, not on this receptor specifically: Conclusions about previously exposed vaccinees are limited, since just five or six AZD1222 recipients were seropositive for SARS-CoV-2 at baseline. Vaccine-associated CD4 TCRs spanned the whole spike protein, with dominant responses in regions 160-218 and 743-854. No day 14 peak-response samples were available, so repertoires were characterized only after the peak T cell response. Reportedly, close to half of the unique spike-specific TCRs recognized epitopes lying outside the regions that are mutated in the B.1.351 and B.1.1.7 variants. Participants were mostly white British, with more females than males. The authors suggested clonal diversity may have been underestimated. After two AZD1222 doses, spike-specific TCR breadth and depth were significantly higher than at day 0 and than in MenACWY recipients. The 56-69-year group was small, and its depth increase did not reach significance, likely because of low power.

There are 10 amino acids in the CDR3, from cysteine to phenylalanine inclusive. Only the CDR3 DNA is retained, 30 bases long and in frame from the first base. At the junction V is shortened by 6 bases and J by 7 bases, with 6 bases in between. The germline V gene encodes CDR1 SNHLY and CDR2 FYNNEI. Rearrangement joined TRBV2 to TRBJ1-1; no D segment can be confidently identified. The receptor was isolated from an adult in good health. Material: peripheral blood, obtained on day 0 of AZD1222 vaccination. The CDR3 amino acid sequence is: CASRSFEAFF. The nucleotide sequence reads TGTGCCAGCAGGTCCTTTGAAGCTTTCTTT.